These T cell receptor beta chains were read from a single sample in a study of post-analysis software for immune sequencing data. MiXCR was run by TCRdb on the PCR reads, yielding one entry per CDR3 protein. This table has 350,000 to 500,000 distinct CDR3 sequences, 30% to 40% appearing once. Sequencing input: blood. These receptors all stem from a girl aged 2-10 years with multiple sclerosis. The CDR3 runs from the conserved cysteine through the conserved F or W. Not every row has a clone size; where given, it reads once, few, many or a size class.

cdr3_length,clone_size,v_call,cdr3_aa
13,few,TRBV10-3,CAIKGEGTDTQYF
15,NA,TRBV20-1,CSAPGGGVWTDTQYF
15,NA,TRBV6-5,CASSPRDRGRDRQYF
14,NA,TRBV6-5,CATSRSSGANVLTF
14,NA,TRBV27,CASSLSGVVSPLHF
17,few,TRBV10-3,CAISESWPQGHEETQYF
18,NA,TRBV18,CASSPRNRRTGKGETQYF
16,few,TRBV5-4,CASSLAWGGDNYGYTF
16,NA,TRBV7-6,CASSPRTFVLGETQYF
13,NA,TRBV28,CASRGSALNIQYF
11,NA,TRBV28,CATQGNQPQHF
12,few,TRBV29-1,CSGHTGGLGYTF
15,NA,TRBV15,CATSRDWRGTGELFF
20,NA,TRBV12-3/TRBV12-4,CASRTGRASGRKASTDTQYF
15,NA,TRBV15,CAASRDLRNTYEQYF
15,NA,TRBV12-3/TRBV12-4,CASSLRRVGADTQYF
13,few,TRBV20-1,CSAREGLGNIQYF
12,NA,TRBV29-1,CSVGRQGYEQYF
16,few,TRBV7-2,CASSSQSGDGGETQYF
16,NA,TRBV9,CASSVLPAGGQETQYF
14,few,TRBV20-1,CSARGDRGNYGYTF
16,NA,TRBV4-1,CASSQDNGYSNQPQHF
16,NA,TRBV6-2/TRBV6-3,CASIFRLAGPPHEQYF
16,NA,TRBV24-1,CATSDFAPDRGDTQYF
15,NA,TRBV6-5,CASSYRGSGANVLTF
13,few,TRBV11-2,CASSFSRSYEQYF
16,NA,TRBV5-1,CASSSGGASGGETQYF
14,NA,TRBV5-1,CASSLAGQDYEQYF
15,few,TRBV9,CASSSPLAGRETQYF
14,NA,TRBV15,CATRAIWDYNEQFF
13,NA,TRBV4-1,CASSQDWGLGYTF
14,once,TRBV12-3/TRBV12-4,CASSLWGEGREQYF
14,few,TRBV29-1,CSVEVGQGSTEAFF
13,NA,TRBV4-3,CASSQGHANIQYF
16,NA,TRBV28,CASRAPGQGGTDTQYF
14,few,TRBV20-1,CSARDAGVGNEQFF
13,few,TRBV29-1,CSAETEPFYEQYF
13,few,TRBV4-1,CASSQGVTQEQFF
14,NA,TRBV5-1,CASSLDDRGAEAFF
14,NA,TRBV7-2,CASSSGQGAFEQYF
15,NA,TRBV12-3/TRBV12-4,CASSLASTRVYEQYF
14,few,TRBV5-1,CASSLEGQPGSYTF
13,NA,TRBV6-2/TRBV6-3,CASRVYRVDTQYF
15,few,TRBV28,CASRVAGLRYYGYTF
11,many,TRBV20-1,CSARDRYGYTF
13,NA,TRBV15,CATSRTQENEQYF
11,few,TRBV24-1,CATSDLGRAYF
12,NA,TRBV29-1,CSGQTGSYEQYF